A single T cell receptor beta chain is shown here with its context. Libraries were prepared by immunoSEQ multiplex PCR; TCRdb keeps only in-frame clonotypes and omits some of them. The sample has about 240,000 clones, around 90% seen once. The data originate from a study of blood T cell repertoires in COVID-19. Across the whole study: From T cells, B-cell-depleted T cells, or PBMCs came the material, which was cDNA or gDNA.

Germline CDR1 reads PRHDT; CDR2 reads FYEKMQ (reference sequence). The V segment lost 5 bases and the J segment 2 bases; nucleotides outside the gene matches: 6. The CDR3 is made up of 14 amino acids. The receptor was derived from a man aged 60 to 69 who had recovered from COVID-19. The chain has TRBV13 and TRBJ2-7, with TRBD1 matching over 7 bases. The sequencing sample was made of peripheral blood. CDR3 amino acids: CASSQQGKTYEQYV. CDR3 in DNA: TGTGCCAGCAGCCAACAGGGGAAAACCTACGAGCAGTACGTC.